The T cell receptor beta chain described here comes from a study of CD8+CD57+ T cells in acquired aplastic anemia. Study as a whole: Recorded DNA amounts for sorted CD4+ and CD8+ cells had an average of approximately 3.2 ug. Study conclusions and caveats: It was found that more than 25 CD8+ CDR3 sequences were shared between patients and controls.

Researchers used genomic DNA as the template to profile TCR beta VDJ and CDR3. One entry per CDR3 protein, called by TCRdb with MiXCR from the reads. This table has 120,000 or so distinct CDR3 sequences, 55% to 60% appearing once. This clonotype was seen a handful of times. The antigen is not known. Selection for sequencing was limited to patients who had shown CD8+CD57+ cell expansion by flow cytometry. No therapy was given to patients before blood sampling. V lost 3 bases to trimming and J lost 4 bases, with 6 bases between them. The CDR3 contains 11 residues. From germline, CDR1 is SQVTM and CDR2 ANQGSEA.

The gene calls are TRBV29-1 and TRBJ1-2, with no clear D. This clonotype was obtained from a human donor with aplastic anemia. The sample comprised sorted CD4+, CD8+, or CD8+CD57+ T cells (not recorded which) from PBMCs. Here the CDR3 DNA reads TGCAGCGTTGATTTTGGCTATGGCTACACCTTC. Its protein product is CSVDFGYGYTF.